This T cell receptor beta chain was profiled in a study of naive and memory T cell subsets (dated by TCRdb to 2016 to 2017). Regarding the complete study: Sorted naive and memory T cell subsets from peripheral blood were analyzed in the study using a UMI-based, open-source pipeline for TCR alpha and beta sequencing. The functional CMV T cell responses agreed completely with IgG serology results. RNA was DNase-treated and reverse transcribed with TCR constant-region primers, mostly using SuperScript III. General findings and caveats noted by the study authors: Naive repertoires, especially CD8, contained a few larger clonotypes, possibly memory cells re-expressing CD45RA. In both CD4 and CD8 cells, going from naive through CM, EM and EMRA, the Gini index went up while Shannon and inverse Simpson diversity went down. Single alpha or beta chain sequences, rather than paired alpha/beta receptors, were used to define clonotypes. RNA-based TCR counts may be influenced by expression changes linked to T cell activation and differentiation. Once error correction was done, more than 95% of naive TCR sequences showed up just once, which made the naive abundance distributions much steeper than those of the memory subsets. The repertoire findings for the naive and memory subsets could not be validated, as no ground truth was available. TCR abundance followed a power law with an exponent that was different for naive and memory subsets but consistent across the three individuals.

From its cysteine to its phenylalanine, the CDR3 spans 14 amino acids. This entry keeps only the CDR3 DNA: 42 bases, framed from base 1. The library was produced with UMI-ligation and nested PCR. The beta constant-region primer was an equimolar mix of two oligonucleotides covering both TRBC1 and TRBC2. Four rounds of PCR, combining the SP2 primer with nested alpha and beta constant-region primers, were used to amplify the ligated cDNA. A single-stranded oligonucleotide containing the SP2 primer and a 12-nucleotide UMI was joined to the 3' end of the cDNA by T4 RNA ligase 1. The ligation reaction was incubated at 16°C for roughly 19-25 hours. PCR2 was typically run as a SYBR Green qPCR and stopped at a predetermined threshold to prevent over-amplification. Every purification after the first one was done using Agencourt AMPure XP magnetic beads. Libraries were quantified by Qubit and checked on a TapeStation, with a main peak expected near 650 bp. Pooled libraries were sequenced on an Illumina MiSeq using v2 2x251 paired-end kits, and typically roughly 0.85-2.3 million reads were obtained per sample. Each sample's library went into the pool at approximately 4 nM, and roughly 4.5-7.5% PhiX was added to help with cluster recognition. Turning to the authors' computational methods: FASTQ reads processed by Demultiplexor were assigned V and J genes by Decombinator through tag matching that tolerated a single base-pair mismatch. By using UMIs, Collapsinator corrected both sequencing errors and the frequency errors caused by PCR heterogeneity. CDR3Translator translated TCRs and extracted CDR3s from the conserved cysteine to the FGXG phenylalanine, flagging non-productive sequences. Gini, Shannon entropy and inverse Simpson indices were calculated on repertoires that had been subsampled to equal numbers of UMI-defined TCRs. Clonotype abundance distributions were fitted to a power law by maximum likelihood within the linear range. For one naive CD8 sample, the pipeline and MIGEC produced similar UMI counts, unique TCR numbers and clonal distributions. One analysis removed from the naive repertoire any naive TCRs that were also found in any memory subset from the same donor. A set of several thousand CMV-associated CDR3 sequences, compiled from VDJdb and a published dataset, was used to search the repertoires. TCRdb took the public reads, trimmed them with fastp at Q25, ran MiXCR for clone calling and kept in-frame beta chains. Here each entry gathers all rows of one CDR3 protein and keeps the most common genes and DNA. The V and J calls follow TCRdb's processing rather than the paper's. This sample lists tens of thousands of distinct CDR3 sequences; 11% were detected once. The ten biggest clones cover more than 0.11% of the sample.

Details on this clonotype: Its antigen is unknown. It has no much larger one-base neighbor in the sample; base qualities were not kept.

From the second PCR step on, the TCR alpha and beta chain libraries were amplified in separate reactions. The CMV status of each donor was determined by measuring IFNgamma production from CD4+ T cells after fresh PBMCs had been stimulated overnight with CMV viral lysate. Miltenyi beads were used first to positively select CD4 T cells, and CD8 T cells were then positively selected from the CD4-negative fraction. Cells stained for CD3, CD4, CD8, CD45RA, CD27 and a live/dead dye were sorted on a BD Aria II into four subsets by CD45RA and CD27. A few healthy volunteers provided blood, and each donor's sample was split into CD4 and CD8 T cells and then further divided into four differentiation subsets. Around 110 ml of peripheral blood was taken from each donor, and PBMC were separated by density-gradient centrifugation on Ficoll-Paque PLUS. After sorting, cells were lysed in RLT buffer, RNA was extracted using a Qiagen RNeasy kit, and the extracted RNA was stored at -80 degrees C.

The sequenced material came from naive CD4+ T cells from blood. The cell subset or site tag for this specimen amounts to: naive T cells, CD45RA high CD27+. This sequence was found in a human donor in good health. The rearrangement joined TRBV21-1 to TRBJ2-7; the table calls TRBD1, which could not be checked here. TRBV21-1 is designated a pseudogene. The nucleotides are TGTGCCAGCAGCGCACAGGGTTACTCCTACGAGCAGTACTTC. Protein translation: CASSAQGYSYEQYF.